This entry describes one T cell receptor (beta chain). This clone turned up a few times. Which antigen it targets is not known. Per-base quality was not reported, and no clone a single base away is much larger than it. The entire amount of isolated RNA was reverse transcribed using the High Capacity cDNA Reverse Transcription Kit, so the sequenced TCRB transcripts were expressed ones. Deep immunoSEQ sequencing was applied to naive, central memory and regulatory T cell samples, giving an average of about 3.6 million total reads per sample. After sorted cells were lysed in RLT buffer, RNA was extracted with DNase-treated RNeasy Micro or Mini kits, with the choice depending on cell number. Each cell subset was processed separately to prevent cross-contamination, with patient and healthy donor samples processed together. TCRB sequences were amplified from cDNA with the immunoSEQ multiplex PCR, producing 87-bp fragments spanning the CDR3 region. The amplicons were sequenced using the Illumina HiSeq platform. In the paper's pipeline: Synthetic template baselines were used to correct PCR bias computationally, reads within Hamming distance 2 were collapsed, and singletons that could not be merged were discarded. By aligning reads against IMGT, V, D and J genes, CDR3 length, and insertions or deletions at six rearrangement sites were assigned. Within each subset, clonotype counts were normalized to sorted cell number, and only after that were true diversity and Gini coefficients computed with the tcR R package. Repertoire sharing was quantified using the overlap coefficient calculated on TCRB nucleotide sequences. Imported from immuneACCESS, the table was reduced by TCRdb to in-frame sequences with V and J called. These copies leave out some clones; in studies compared against another copy, an unresolved V gene accounts for under half, and the cause of the remainder is not known. V and J calls and clone size are as listed in that table; D and trimming were resolved from the DNA. The sample profile shows under 300,000 clones; 8% of them were found once. In total, the top ten clones hold approximately 1% of the sample.

From each donor, a single peripheral blood sample of roughly 0.11 L on average was drawn into heparinised tubes. Naive, central memory, regulatory and stem cell-like memory CD4+ T cells were sorted on a BD FACSAria II using a panel including CD45RO, CCR7, CD25, CD127, CD95 and CD27. Purity was above 95% for every sorted population. Right away, PBMCs were isolated by Lymphoprep density gradient centrifugation and were stained directly, with no culture step. Samples were stained and sorted in pairs, with one healthy donor and one patient per experiment, so that batch effects were minimized. This entry is derived from a study of beta chain features in type 1 diabetes (dated by TCRdb to 2016 to 2018). For the wider study: Patients and healthy donors did not differ in mean age, gender distribution, total cell number or subset yield. The study compared TCRB repertoires of sorted circulating CD4+ T cell subsets between recently diagnosed type 1 diabetes patients and matched healthy donors. A total of roughly 99,000,000 sorted cells were examined across all samples, and the number of cells per subset was strongly correlated with RNA yield. Regulatory and stem cell-like memory subsets were isolated from only 8 patients and about eight healthy donors, whereas naive and central memory subsets came from all 28 donors. Broad study findings and their caveats: At VDJ recombination sites, patients with type 1 diabetes made fewer insertions and deleted more nucleotides, a pattern implying thymic rearrangement abnormalities. Only small numbers of individuals were included in the HLA sub-analyses, which left unresolved whether HLA type had any influence on TCRB rearrangement. Type 1 diabetes patients showed a moderate but significant shortening of TCRB CDR3 length in all four CD4+ subsets. Because cDNA rather than genomic DNA was sequenced, highly expressing activated cells could have been over-represented, although no difference in activation and CD3 levels was found between groups. Naive, central memory and regulatory TCRB repertoires appeared to be more alike among patients than among healthy donors. PCR may preferentially amplify shorter templates, but because patient and control samples were amplified and corrected together, any resulting skew would affect both groups equally.

Measured from the cysteine to the phenylalanine, the CDR3 is 15 residues long. The DNA shown is the 45-base CDR3, in frame from base 1. The germline V gene (reference sequence) gives CDR1 as MNHNY and CDR2 as SVGAGI. At the junction V is shortened by 5 bases and J by 2 bases, with 16 bases in between. The sample comprised central memory CD4+ T cells from blood. This sequence was found in a woman aged 18-29 years in good health. The V and J segments used are TRBV6-6 and TRBJ2-7; confidence is insufficient to name the D gene. The nucleotide sequence reads TGTGCCAGCAGTCAAACTTCAACGTTTACCTACGAGCAGTACTTC. This encodes CASSQTSTFTYEQYF.